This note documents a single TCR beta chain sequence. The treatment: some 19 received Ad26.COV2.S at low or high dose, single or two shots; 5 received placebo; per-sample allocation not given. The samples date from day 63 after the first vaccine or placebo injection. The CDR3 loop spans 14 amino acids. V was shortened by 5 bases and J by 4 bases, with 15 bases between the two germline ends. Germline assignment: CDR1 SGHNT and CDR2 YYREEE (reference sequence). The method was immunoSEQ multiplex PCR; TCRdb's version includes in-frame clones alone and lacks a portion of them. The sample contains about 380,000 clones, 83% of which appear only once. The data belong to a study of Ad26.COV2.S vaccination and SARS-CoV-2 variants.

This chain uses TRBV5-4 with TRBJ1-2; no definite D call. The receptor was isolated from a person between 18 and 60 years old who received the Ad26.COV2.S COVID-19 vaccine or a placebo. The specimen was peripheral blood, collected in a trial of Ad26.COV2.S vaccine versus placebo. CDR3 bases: TGTGCCAGCAGTCAACCCCCGAGAGCCTATGGCTACACCTTC. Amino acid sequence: CASSQPPRAYGYTF.